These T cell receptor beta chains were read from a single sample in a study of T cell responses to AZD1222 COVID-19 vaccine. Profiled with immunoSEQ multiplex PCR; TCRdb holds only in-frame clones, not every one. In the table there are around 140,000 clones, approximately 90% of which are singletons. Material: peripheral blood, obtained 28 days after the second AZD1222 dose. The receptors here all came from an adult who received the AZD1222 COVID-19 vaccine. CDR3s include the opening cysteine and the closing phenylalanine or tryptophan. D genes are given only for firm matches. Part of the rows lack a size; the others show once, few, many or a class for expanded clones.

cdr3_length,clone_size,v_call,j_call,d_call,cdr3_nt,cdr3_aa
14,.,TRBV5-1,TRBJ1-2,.,TGCGCCAGCAGCACGAGGACGGCAGTCGGGGGCTACACCTTC,CASSTRTAVGGYTF
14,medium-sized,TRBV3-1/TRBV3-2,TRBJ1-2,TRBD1,TGTGCCAGCAGCCTAGGACAGGAGGGGTATGGCTACACCTTC,CASSLGQEGYGYTF
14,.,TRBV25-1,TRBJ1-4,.,TGTGCCAGCAGTGAACCCGGTTTTCGAGAAAAACTGTTTTTT,CASSEPGFREKLFF
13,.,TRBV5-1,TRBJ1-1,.,TGCGCCAGCAGCTTGGCATCGAACACTGAAGCTTTCTTT,CASSLASNTEAFF
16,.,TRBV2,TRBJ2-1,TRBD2,TGTGCCAGCACCACTAGCGGGAGAGGCCGCCACAATGAGCAGTTCTTC,CASTTSGRGRHNEQFF
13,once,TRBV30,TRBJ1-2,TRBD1,TGTGCCTGGGCTCTACAGGGGGCGGGGGGCTACACCTTC,CAWALQGAGGYTF
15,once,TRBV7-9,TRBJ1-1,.,TGTGCCAGCAGCTCCTACAGCCTATCCAACACTGAAGCTTTCTTT,CASSSYSLSNTEAFF
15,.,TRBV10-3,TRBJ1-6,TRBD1,TGTGCCATCAGTGAGGTCGGGACAGGCGGTTCACCCCTCCACTTT,CAISEVGTGGSPLHF
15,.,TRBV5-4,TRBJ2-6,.,TGTGCCAGCAGCCCCGAGTACTCTGGGGCCAACGTCCTGACTTTC,CASSPEYSGANVLTF
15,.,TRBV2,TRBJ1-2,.,TGTGCCAGCATGGAAGACGCTCTGGCTAACTATGGCTACACCTTC,CASMEDALANYGYTF
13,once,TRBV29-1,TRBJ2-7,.,TGCAGCGTTGGGCCCGGGGTATCCTACGAGCAGTACTTC,CSVGPGVSYEQYF
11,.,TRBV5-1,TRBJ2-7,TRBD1,TGCGCCAGCAGCCTGACAGGGAGACCGTACTTC,CASSLTGRPYF
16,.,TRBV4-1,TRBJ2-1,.,TGCGCCAGCAGCCAAGATACCGTGGGGTCATACAATGAGCAGTTCTTC,CASSQDTVGSYNEQFF